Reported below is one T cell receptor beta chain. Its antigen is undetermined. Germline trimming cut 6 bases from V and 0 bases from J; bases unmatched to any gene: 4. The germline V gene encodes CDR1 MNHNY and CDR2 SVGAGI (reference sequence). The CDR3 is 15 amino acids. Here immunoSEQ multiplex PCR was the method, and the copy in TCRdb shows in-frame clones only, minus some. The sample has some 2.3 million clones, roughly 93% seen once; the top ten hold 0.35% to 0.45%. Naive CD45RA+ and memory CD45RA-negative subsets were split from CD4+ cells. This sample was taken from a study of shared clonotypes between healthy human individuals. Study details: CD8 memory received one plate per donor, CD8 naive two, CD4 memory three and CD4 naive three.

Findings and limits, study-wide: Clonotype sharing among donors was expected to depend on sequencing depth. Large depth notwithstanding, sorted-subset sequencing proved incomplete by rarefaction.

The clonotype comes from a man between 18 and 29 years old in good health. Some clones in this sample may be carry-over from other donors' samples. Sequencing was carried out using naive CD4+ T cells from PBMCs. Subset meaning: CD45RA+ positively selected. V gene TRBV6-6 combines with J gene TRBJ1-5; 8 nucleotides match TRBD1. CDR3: CASSLDRGSNQPQHF. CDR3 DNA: TGTGCCAGCAGCCTCGACAGGGGTAGCAATCAGCCCCAGCATTTT.